This TCR beta chain was captured in a study of shared T cell receptors in the human thymus. Sequenced by immunoSEQ multiplex PCR; TCRdb stores in-frame clones only, minus some. The repertoire holds under 850,000 clones, with 85% to 90% as singletons. The CDR3 contains 16 residues. Trimming shortened V by 0 bases and J by 3 bases, and 9 bases separated the two germline ends. Germline lookup yields CDR1 ENHRY and CDR2 SYGVKD. The data were also submitted as part of a second study, on human thymus T cells.

The chain uses TRBV10-3 and TRBJ2-6; D ambiguous. Sequencing input: thymocytes. The TCR originated in a boy under two years old with a congenital heart defect. CDR3 protein: CAISESRRFGANVLTF. The CDR3 DNA is TGTGCCATCAGTGAGTCGAGGCGGTTTGGGGCCAACGTCCTGACTTTC.